This T cell receptor beta chain is drawn from a study of cytomegalovirus exposure and HLA in healthy donors. Study as a whole: Most genotyped donors, 65% to 85% of 300 to 400, had Caucasian-associated genetic ancestry.

PCR amplification relied on 60 Vbeta primers (plus 13 Jbeta primers). Generated by immunoSEQ multiplex PCR, the TCRdb table keeps only in-frame clones and is missing some. The sample carries under 100,000 clones, 80% to 85% recorded once. Healthy bone marrow donors made up the cohort. Donors counted as nominally healthy when sampled, yet unrecorded immune exposures were likely. This clone was observed a few times. The specimen was PBMCs. The origin of this receptor is a woman in her 70s in good health and CMV-seropositive.

For the CDR3, the DNA is TGTGCCAGTAGTCTCCTCCGGGGCTCCTACGAGCAGTACTTC. Residues: CASSLLRGSYEQYF. The chain recombines TRBV19 with TRBJ2-7; the D gene is possibly TRBD2 (5 bases). This CDR3 contains 14 residues. CDR1 and CDR2 (germline): LNHDA, SQIVND (reference sequence). V was trimmed by 5 bases and J by 0 bases, leaving 11 bases between them.